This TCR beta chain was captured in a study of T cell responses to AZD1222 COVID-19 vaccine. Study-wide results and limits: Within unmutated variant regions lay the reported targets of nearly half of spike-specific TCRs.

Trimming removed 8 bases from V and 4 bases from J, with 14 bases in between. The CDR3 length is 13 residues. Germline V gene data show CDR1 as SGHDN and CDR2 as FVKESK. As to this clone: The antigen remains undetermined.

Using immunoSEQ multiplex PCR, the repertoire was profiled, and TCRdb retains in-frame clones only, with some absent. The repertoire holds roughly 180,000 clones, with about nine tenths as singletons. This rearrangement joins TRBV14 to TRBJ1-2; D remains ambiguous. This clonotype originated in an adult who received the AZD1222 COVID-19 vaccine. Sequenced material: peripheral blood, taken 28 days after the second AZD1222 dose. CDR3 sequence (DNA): TGTGCCAGCTCCCTTGGGGTCTCCTATGGCTACACCTTC. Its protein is CASSLGVSYGYTF.